The 30 T cell receptor beta chains reported below all come from one sample, sequenced in a study of shared T cell receptors in the human thymus. TCRdb's copy holds only in-frame clones and misses some; the assay was immunoSEQ multiplex PCR. Among almost 550,000 clones listed, 75% to 85% were seen once. This sample was also put to use in a study of human thymus T cells.

Sequencing used thymocytes. The receptors derive from a boy in the first two years of life with a congenital heart defect.

The J gene is TRBJ2-3, the V gene TRBV30; perhaps TRBD2 as D (6 bases). This CDR3 spans 14 amino acids. Between the trimmed V and J ends, which lost 3 bases and 2 bases, there was a span of 12 bases. Germline V gene sequence: CDR1 GTSNPN, CDR2 SVGIG (reference sequence). Here the CDR3 reads CAWRRDGDTDTQYF. The DNA of the CDR3 is TGTGCCTGGAGGCGGGACGGGGACACAGATACGCAGTATTTT.

The chain combines TRBV2 with TRBJ2-4, with TRBD1 matching 7 bases. Germline CDR1 and CDR2: SNHLY and FYNNEI. Trimming at V came to 10 bases and at J to 0 bases, leaving 9 bases not matched to a gene. CDR3 length: 15 amino acids. CDR3 protein: CATSRDSLAKNIQYF. The CDR3 DNA reads as TGTGCCACCTCCCGGGACAGCCTAGCCAAAAACATTCAGTACTTC.

The chain is built from TRBV25-1 and TRBJ2-5; TRBD2 might be the D (6 bases). Near its end, the DNA agrees better with TRBJ2-7, so the J call may be wrong. Germline V CDR1 and CDR2: MGHDK, SYGVNS. The CDR3 is 17 amino acids. The CDR3 sequence is CASSDLPRDSESYEQYF. The CDR3 DNA reads as TGTGCCAGCAGTGATCTTCCTCGGGACTCGGAGTCCTACGAGCAGTACTTC.

This sequence joins TRBV19 and TRBJ2-7; no clear D. The length of the CDR3 is 13 residues. V shed 3 bases and J shed 3 bases, with 9 bases lying between them. The germline V gene encodes CDR1 LNHDA and CDR2 SQIVND (reference sequence). CDR3 in DNA: TGTGCCAGTAGTATGTCGCGGAGCTACGAGCAGTACTTC. Residues: CASSMSRSYEQYF.

The gene calls are TRBV5-1 and TRBJ2-1; TRBD2 might be the D (5 bases). The CDR3 is 14 residues long. Germline V gene lookup returns CDR1 SGHRS and CDR2 YFSETQ. Trimming cost V 5 bases and J 2 bases, with 11 bases left between them. In nucleotides, the CDR3 is TGCGCCAGCAGATCCGGAGCGGCCTACAATGAGCAGTTCTTC. It is translated as CASRSGAAYNEQFF.

This chain links TRBV19 with TRBJ2-7, with 9 bases matching TRBD1. The germline CDR1 and CDR2 sequences are LNHDA and SQIVND (reference sequence). The trim removed 5 bases at V and 6 bases at J, leaving 8 bases unmatched. This CDR3 has 14 residues. The CDR3 nucleotides read TGTGCCAGTAGTTCCCGGGACAGGGAAGGCGAGCAGTACTTC. Residues: CASSSRDREGEQYF.

The chain has TRBV5-1 and TRBJ2-1, with 10 bases lining up with TRBD2. J was trimmed by 6 bases and V by 0 bases; bases with no gene match: 6. The CDR3 extends over 16 amino acids. The germline CDR1 and CDR2 sequences are SGHRS and YFSETQ. The CDR3 protein is CASSLDLAGAGNEQFF. In DNA form, the CDR3 reads TGCGCCAGCAGCTTGGACCTAGCGGGAGCGGGCAATGAGCAGTTCTTC.

The chain joins TRBV6-4 to TRBJ1-1, with 7 bases aligning to TRBD1. Germline V lookup: CDR1 MRHNA, CDR2 SNTAGT. Germline trimming cut 3 bases from V and 0 bases from J; bases unmatched to any gene: 4. This CDR3 is 15 amino acids long. The CDR3 loop is CASSERTGVNTEAFF. The CDR3 bases are TGTGCCAGCAGTGAAAGGACAGGCGTGAACACTGAAGCTTTCTTT.

This rearrangement joins TRBV5-6 to TRBJ2-3; 10 nucleotides agree with TRBD2. Trimming took 4 bases from V and 2 from J; bases not matched to a gene: 7. The germline V gene has CDR1 SGHDT and CDR2 YYEEEE. The CDR3 loop spans 16 amino acids. The CDR3 coding sequence is TGTGCCAGCAGCGCTAGCGGGGGAGGTTACACAGATACGCAGTATTTT. Translating it yields CASSASGGGYTDTQYF.

The chain employs TRBV11-2 and TRBJ2-3; D is uncertain. CDR3 length equals 15 residues. Germline V gene data show CDR1 as SGHAT and CDR2 as FQNNGV. Trimming took off 5 bases at V and 3 bases at J, with 15 bases between the two ends. The CDR3 protein is CASSGSETGTDTQYF. For the CDR3, the DNA is TGTGCCAGCAGCGGATCGGAGACCGGGACAGATACGCAGTATTTT.

The chain has TRBV19 and TRBJ2-5, with D tentatively TRBD1 (6 bases). V was clipped by 5 bases and J by 5 bases, with 9 bases between them. The CDR3 is 12 amino acids. Germline V gene sequence: CDR1 LNHDA, CDR2 SQIVND (reference sequence). The CDR3 DNA follows: TGTGCCAGTAGTGGGGGCCCGGAGACCCAGTACTTC. Protein product: CASSGGPETQYF.

The V call is TRBV6-1, the J call TRBJ2-1, with 12 bases matching TRBD2. This CDR3 is 15 amino acids long. The germline V gene encodes CDR1 MNHNS and CDR2 SASEGT. V shed 7 bases, J shed 6 bases, and the junction held 7 bases outside the gene matches. The CDR3 spells CASMGVGLAGNEQFF. In nucleotides, the CDR3 is TGTGCCAGCATGGGGGTGGGACTAGCGGGCAATGAGCAGTTCTTC.

The CDR3 here is CAWSVQGTGPKGYF. CDR3 sequence (DNA): TGTGCCTGGAGTGTACAGGGGACAGGGCCTAAGGGGTACTTC. J is TRBJ2-7 and V is TRBV30; the match to TRBD1 covers 9 bases. There are 14 residues in the CDR3. Germline assignment: CDR1 GTSNPN and CDR2 SVGIG (reference sequence). V dropped 0 bases and J dropped 12; count of bases not matched to a gene: 12.

CDR3 sequence: CRGHAGYTF. The DNA for the CDR3 is TGCAGAGGACATGCTGGCTACACCTTC. V is TRBV20-1 and J is TRBJ1-2; weak D call: TRBD1 (5 bases). Germline-derived CDR1 and CDR2 are DFQATT and SNEGSKA (reference sequence). The CDR3 runs to 9 residues.

J is TRBJ2-7 and V is TRBV2, with D tentatively TRBD1 (6 bases). The CDR3 totals 15 residues. Looked up from germline, CDR1 is SNHLY and CDR2 is FYNNEI. Trimming took off 5 bases at V and 0 bases at J, with 14 bases between the two ends. CDR3 nucleotides: TGTGCCAGCAGTCCCGGGACAAGAAGCTCCTACGAGCAGTACTTC. It encodes CASSPGTRSSYEQYF. The whole variable domain, filled in from reference TRBV2 and TRBJ2-7, reads EPEVTQTPSHQVTQMGQEVILRCVPISNHLYFYWYRQILGQKVEFLVSFYNNEISEKSEIFDDQFSVERPDGSNFTLKIRSTKLEDSAMYFCASSPGTRSSYEQYFGPGTRLTVT.

This clone was found once. In DNA form, the CDR3 reads TGCGCCAGCAGCGGAGGACAGGGCGGCGACACCGGGGAGCTGTTTTTT. It is translated as CASSGGQGGDTGELFF. The J gene is TRBJ2-2, the V gene TRBV5-1; 8 bases line up with TRBD1. Germline V gene sequence: CDR1 SGHRS, CDR2 YFSETQ. The junction had 8 bases not matched to a gene; V was cut back by 4 bases and J by 3 bases. This CDR3 region has 16 residues.

The chain recombines TRBV18 with TRBJ2-1; 9 bases are a match to TRBD2. After removal of 1 base from V and 9 bases from J, the junction contained 4 bases not matched to a gene. The CDR3 is 14 residues long. Germline V gives CDR1 KGHSH, CDR2 LQKENI. The CDR3: CASSPRLAGPEQFF. CDR3 bases: TGTGCCAGCTCACCACGCCTAGCGGGACCTGAGCAGTTCTTC.

As DNA, the CDR3 is TGTGCCAGCAGCCAACGACAGGGGGAAGGGAACACTGAAGCTTTCTTT. It specifies CASSQRQGEGNTEAFF. This chain uses TRBV4-2 with TRBJ1-1; TRBD1 matches 9 bases. J was trimmed by 1 base and V by 2 bases; bases with no gene match: 5. The CDR3 contains 16 residues. CDR1 LGHNA and CDR2 YNFKEQ come from the germline V gene.

The chain combines TRBV19 with TRBJ2-2; perhaps TRBD2 as D (6 bases). V lost 3 bases to trimming and J lost 0 bases, with 8 bases between them. There are 15 residues in the CDR3. CDR1 LNHDA and CDR2 SQIVND come from the germline V gene (reference sequence). The CDR3 reads CASSIKRANTGELFF. For the CDR3, the DNA is TGTGCCAGTAGTATCAAGCGGGCGAACACCGGGGAGCTGTTTTTT.

This rearrangement joins TRBV28 to TRBJ1-2, with D possibly TRBD1 on 5 matching bases. Trimming left V 2 bases short and J 4 bases short, with 20 bases between. The CDR3 consists of 17 residues. Germline V gene data show CDR1 as MDHEN and CDR2 as SYDVKM. DNA for the CDR3: TGTGCCAGCAGTTTAATAGGCGACAGCCCGGGTTGCTATGGCTACACCTTC. Protein product: CASSLIGDSPGCYGYTF.

The J gene is TRBJ1-1, the V gene TRBV30; possibly TRBD1 for D (6 bases). CDR1 is GTSNPN and CDR2 is SVGIG in the germline V gene (reference sequence). The CDR3 spans 19 residues. V was clipped by 0 bases and J by 1 base, with 24 bases between them. CDR3 in amino acids: CAWSVHPPREGGKNTEAFF. The CDR3 DNA reads TGTGCCTGGAGTGTACACCCCCCCCGGGAGGGGGGAAAGAACACTGAAGCTTTCTTT.

The V gene is TRBV28, the J gene TRBJ1-5; 7 bases agree with TRBD1. The V and J ends lost 6 bases and 1 base, in that order; junction bases with no gene match: 9. Germline V gene data show CDR1 as MDHEN and CDR2 as SYDVKM. This CDR3 comprises 16 residues. CDR3 nucleotide sequence: TGTGCCAGCAGCCCCATAGGGGGCGAGAGCAATCAGCCCCAGCATTTT. This gives the protein CASSPIGGESNQPQHF. Supplemented by reference TRBV28 and TRBJ1-5, the full variable domain reads DVKVTQSSRYLVKRTGEKVFLECVQDMDHENMFWYRQDPGLGLRLIYFSYDVKMKEKGDIPEGYSVSREKKERFSLILESASTNQTSMYLCASSPIGGESNQPQHFGDGTRLSIL.

This chain connects TRBV9 to TRBJ2-7; 10 bases align to TRBD2. CDR3 length: 14 residues. V lost 4 bases to trimming and J lost 5 bases; unmatched junction nucleotides: 6. Germline V gene data show CDR1 as SGDLS and CDR2 as YYNGEE. The CDR3 protein is CASSPSGRADEQYF. The CDR3 DNA sequence: TGTGCCAGCAGCCCAAGCGGGAGGGCCGACGAGCAGTACTTC. Full variable domain (missing parts from reference TRBV9 and TRBJ2-7): DSGVTQTPKHLITATGQRVTLRCSPRSGDLSVYWYQQSLDQGLQFLIQYYNGEERAKGNILERFSAQQFPDLHSELNLSSLELGDSALYFCASSPSGRADEQYFGPGTRLTVT.

CDR3 coding DNA: TGTGCCAGCAGCCACCCAGGGGGGAAGGGCGCCGGGGAGCTGTTTTTT. Translated, it gives CASSHPGGKGAGELFF. This chain joins TRBV4-2 and TRBJ2-2; the D gene is possibly TRBD1 (7 bases). The CDR3 contains 16 residues. Germline V lookup: CDR1 LGHNA, CDR2 YNFKEQ. V shed 3 bases and J shed 6 bases, with 17 bases lying between them.

The chain employs TRBV28 and TRBJ2-2, with 9 bases lining up with TRBD1. This CDR3 has 15 residues. V was pared by 5 bases and J by 5 bases, with 6 bases of the junction left unmatched. Germline V gene sequence: CDR1 MDHEN, CDR2 SYDVKM. CDR3 DNA: TGTGCCAGCAGTCGACAGGGACAGGGTACCGGGGAGCTGTTTTTT. As protein: CASSRQGQGTGELFF.

This clone was seen a handful of times. The chain joins TRBV16 to TRBJ2-2, with 8 bases identical to TRBD1. V shed 4 bases and J 1 base; nucleotides not matched to a gene: 5. Germline V gene data show CDR1 as KGHSY and CDR2 as FQNENV. The CDR3 has 16 amino acids. The CDR3 is CASSPSGTGNTGELFF. The CDR3 DNA follows: TGTGCCAGCAGCCCCTCCGGGACAGGGAACACCGGGGAGCTGTTTTTT.

The chain combines TRBV11-2 with TRBJ1-1; 10 bases map to TRBD1. Germline loops: CDR1 SGHAT, CDR2 FQNNGV. J gave up 6 bases and V 2 bases, and 9 bases lay outside the gene matches. This CDR3 has 16 amino acids. The CDR3: CASSLSSRDRGSEAFF. Here the CDR3 DNA reads TGTGCCAGCAGCTTATCCTCTCGGGACAGGGGATCTGAAGCTTTCTTT.

Only one count was recorded for this clone. V is TRBV5-6 and J is TRBJ2-7, with 7 bases matching TRBD2. The V gene end was trimmed by 2 bases and the J gene end by 6 bases; junction bases not matched to a gene: 14. This CDR3 is 16 amino acids long. CDR1 and CDR2 (germline): SGHDT, YYEEEE. The CDR3 bases are TGTGCCAGCAGCTTCTTCGATTCGCGGGAGTTGTGCGAGCAGTACTTC. Its protein is CASSFFDSRELCEQYF.

The chain carries TRBV28 and TRBJ1-1; 8 bases fit TRBD1. Trimming cost V 5 bases and J 3 bases; bases outside gene matches: 8. The CDR3 has 15 amino acids. Germline values: CDR1 MDHEN, CDR2 SYDVKM. The CDR3 nucleotides read TGTGCCAGCAGTCCAAGACAGGGGTTTGACACTGAAGCTTTCTTT. It yields the protein CASSPRQGFDTEAFF. The complete variable domain, with remaining parts taken from reference TRBV28 and TRBJ1-1, reads DVKVTQSSRYLVKRTGEKVFLECVQDMDHENMFWYRQDPGLGLRLIYFSYDVKMKEKGDIPEGYSVSREKKERFSLILESASTNQTSMYLCASSPRQGFDTEAFFGQGTRLTVV.

V usage is TRBV4-3 and J usage is TRBJ2-1; D possibly corresponds to TRBD2 (6 bases). The V end was cut by 5 bases, the J end by 5 bases, with 16 bases between. CDR1 is LGHNA and CDR2 is YSLEER in the germline V gene. The CDR3 totals 15 residues. This CDR3 reads CASSSWRLGNNEQFF. The CDR3 DNA is TGCGCCAGCAGCTCGTGGAGACTAGGGAACAATGAGCAGTTCTTC.